Described below is a single T cell receptor (beta chain) sequence and its context. PCR primers comprised 60 Vbeta and 13 Jbeta primers. Clones were sequenced by immunoSEQ multiplex PCR, and TCRdb holds only the in-frame ones, with some missing. This sample has roughly 180,000 clones, with under 9.5% found just once. The CDR3 sequence is 13 residues long. Germline V lookup: CDR1 SGHRS, CDR2 YFSETQ. Trimming took 5 bases from V and 4 from J, leaving 12 bases between them. The sample is drawn from a study of cytomegalovirus exposure and HLA in healthy donors. The source material was PBMCs. The clonotype originates from a woman aged 25 to 39 in good health and CMV-seropositive. The rearrangement links TRBV5-1 to TRBJ2-5; tentatively, D is TRBD1 (5 bases). The chain's CDR3 is CASRAQGRETQYF. Written as DNA, the CDR3 is TGCGCCAGCAGAGCCCAGGGCCGAGAGACCCAGTACTTC. Filled out from reference TRBV5-1 and TRBJ2-5, the complete variable domain reads KAGVTQTPRYLIKTRGQQVTLSCSPISGHRSVSWYQQTPGQGLQFLFEYFSETQRNKGNFPGRFSGRQFSNSRSEMNVSTLELGDSALYLCASRAQGRETQYFGPGTRLLVL.